These 24 T cell receptor beta chains share one sample of origin, sequenced in a study of shared clonotypes between healthy human individuals. The data were produced by immunoSEQ multiplex PCR, yet TCRdb's version contains in-frame clones alone and is incomplete. The sample has 640,000 or so clones, about 78% seen once. The material sequenced was memory CD4+ T cells sorted from blood. The subset is: CD45RA-negative fraction. The receptors derive from a woman younger than 45 in good health.

The chain recombines TRBV4-2 with TRBJ2-7, with a tentative D call TRBD1 (6 bases). Trimming pared 3 bases from V and 6 bases from J, leaving 15 bases between. CDR3 length: 14 amino acids. The germline V gene encodes CDR1 LGHNA and CDR2 YNFKEQ. Here the CDR3 DNA reads TGTGCCAGCAGCCACGCAGGGGAAGTTCGCGAGCAGTACTTC. Translating it yields CASSHAGEVREQYF.

CDR3 protein: CASSIIAGPSAYNEQFF. As DNA, the CDR3 is TGTGCCAGTAGTATCATCGCGGGGCCATCCGCCTACAATGAGCAGTTCTTC. The V and J genes are TRBV19 and TRBJ2-1; a weak D match, TRBD2 (6 bases). CDR1 LNHDA and CDR2 SQIVND come from the germline V gene (reference sequence). The V end lost 3 bases, the J end lost 2 bases, and 17 bases lay between the germline ends. The CDR3 is 17 residues long. Looking up the rest from reference TRBV19 and TRBJ2-1 gives the full variable domain: DGGITQSPKYLFRKEGQNVTLSCEQNLNHDAMYWYRQDPGQGLRLIYYSQIVNDFQKGDIAEGYSVSREKKESFPLTVTSAQKNPTAFYLCASSIIAGPSAYNEQFFGPGTRLTVL.

This clone was seen more than once but under ten times. The rearrangement links TRBV18 to TRBJ2-7; 10 bases are shared with TRBD1. Looked up from germline, CDR1 is KGHSH and CDR2 is LQKENI. The CDR3 is 14 residues long. V lost 4 bases, J lost 4 bases, and 4 bases stayed unmatched. In DNA form, the CDR3 reads TGTGCCAGCTCACACCCGGGACAGGGGTACGAGCAGTACTTC. Translating gives CASSHPGQGYEQYF.

The chain recombines TRBV5-1 with TRBJ2-7; 12 bases are a match to TRBD2. This CDR3 has 16 residues. Germline V lookup: CDR1 SGHRS, CDR2 YFSETQ. Trimming took 0 bases from V and 6 from J; bases not matched to a gene: 7. For the CDR3, the DNA is TGCGCCAGCAGCTTGGCTAGCGGGAGGGCCAGTCTCGAGCAGTACTTC. This codes for CASSLASGRASLEQYF.

The sample holds one count of this clone. The chain combines TRBV7-8 with TRBJ2-1, with TRBD2 as a possible D gene (5 bases). The ends were cut back, 5 bases at V and 8 bases at J, with 16 bases in the middle. The CDR3 length is 14 residues. Germline V gives CDR1 SGHVS, CDR2 FQNEAQ. The CDR3 DNA reads TGTGCCAGCAGCGAGGCGGGTTGGTCGTATGAGCAGTTCTTC. It is translated as CASSEAGWSYEQFF.

The rearrangement uses TRBV10-3 and TRBJ1-1, with TRBD1 matching 12 bases. CDR1 and CDR2 from the germline V gene are ENHRY and SYGVKD. The CDR3 totals 14 residues. Unmatched junction bases numbered 8, after V lost 11 bases and J lost 4 bases. As DNA, the CDR3 is TGTGCCTCCAGGGACAGGGGGCGTGCCACTGAAGCTTTCTTT. Protein product: CASRDRGRATEAFF.

V and J are TRBV7-6 and TRBJ2-7; perhaps TRBD1 as D (5 bases). Trimming shortened V by 5 bases and J by 6 bases, and 14 bases separated the two germline ends. This CDR3 spans 13 amino acids. Germline V gene sequence: CDR1 SGHVS, CDR2 FNYEAQ. The CDR3 reads CASSRQTDVEQYF. The CDR3 bases are TGTGCCAGCAGCCGCCAGACAGACGTCGAGCAGTACTTC.

The rearrangement uses TRBV29-1 and TRBJ1-2; D gene unclear. V was pared by 6 bases and J by 5 bases, with 13 bases between. From germline, CDR1 is SQVTM and CDR2 ANQGSEA. The CDR3 has 12 residues. The CDR3 DNA reads as TGCAGCGTGGCCCGAGAAGGTTATGGCTACACCTTC. It encodes CSVAREGYGYTF.

The gene calls are TRBV11-3 and TRBJ2-1, with D possibly being TRBD1 or TRBD2 (5 bases each). This CDR3 spans 14 amino acids. V dropped 5 bases and J dropped 8 bases, with 16 bases sitting between them. Germline V lookup: CDR1 SGHNT, CDR2 YENEEA. CDR3 in amino acids: CASSVGTWGDEQFF. The CDR3 DNA reads TGTGCCAGCAGCGTCGGGACCTGGGGCGATGAGCAGTTCTTC. Filled out from reference TRBV11-3 and TRBJ2-1, the complete variable domain reads EAGVVQSPRYKIIEKKQPVAFWCNPISGHNTLYWYLQNLGQGPELLIRYENEEAVDDSQLPKDRFSAERLKGVDSTLKIQPAELGDSAVYLCASSVGTWGDEQFFGPGTRLTVL.

V and J are TRBV28 and TRBJ2-7, with 9 bases identical to TRBD1. Looked up from germline, CDR1 is MDHEN and CDR2 is SYDVKM. The trim removed 6 bases at V and 4 bases at J, leaving 7 bases unmatched. The CDR3 sequence is 14 residues long. CDR3 bases: TGTGCCAGCAGGCGAGGGACAGGGAAGTACGAGCAGTACTTC. This codes for CASRRGTGKYEQYF.

In the case of this clone: This same CDR3 is encoded by further DNA sequences in the sample. The chain uses TRBV19 and TRBJ1-3; no reliable D call. Germline V gene lookup returns CDR1 LNHDA and CDR2 SQIVND (reference sequence). V lost 3 bases to trimming and J lost 2 bases, with 8 bases between them. The CDR3 is 14 residues long. CDR3 region: CASSMGGAGNTIYF. The CDR3 bases are TGTGCCAGTAGTATGGGTGGAGCTGGAAACACCATATATTTT.

The chain joins TRBV30 to TRBJ1-3, with 8 bases that match TRBD1. The CDR3 contains 16 residues. The V gene end was trimmed by 2 bases and the J gene end by 1 base; junction bases not matched to a gene: 7. Looked up from germline, CDR1 is GTSNPN and CDR2 is SVGIG (reference sequence). DNA for the CDR3: TGTGCCTGGAGTCCTTTACAGGGGGAGTCTGGAAACACCATATATTTT. Amino acid sequence: CAWSPLQGESGNTIYF.

CDR3 loop: CASSSGALAEETQYF. For the CDR3, the DNA is TGTGCCAGCAGTTCTGGGGCCCTGGCGGAAGAGACCCAGTACTTC. The J gene is TRBJ2-5, the V gene TRBV28, with D possibly TRBD1 on 5 matching bases. Trimming removed 4 bases from V and 3 bases from J, with 15 bases in between. From germline, CDR1 is MDHEN and CDR2 SYDVKM. This CDR3 is built from 15 residues.

V usage is TRBV6-1 and J usage is TRBJ1-2, with D possibly TRBD1 on 5 matching bases. Germline V gene sequence: CDR1 MNHNS, CDR2 SASEGT. CDR3 length: 15 amino acids. Trimming left V 2 bases short and J 0 bases short, with 10 bases between. CDR3 in amino acids: CASSEYATANYGYTF. CDR3 nucleotides: TGTGCCAGCAGTGAATATGCGACAGCTAACTATGGCTACACCTTC.

This rearrangement joins TRBV5-1 to TRBJ2-1, with 7 bases aligning to TRBD1. Germline lookup yields CDR1 SGHRS and CDR2 YFSETQ. V lost 3 bases, J lost 10 bases, and 10 bases stayed unmatched. The CDR3 sequence is 14 residues long. DNA for the CDR3: TGCGCCAGCAGCTCTTGGACAGGTGTAAACGAGCAGTTCTTC. Encoded protein: CASSSWTGVNEQFF.

This rearrangement joins TRBV15 to TRBJ1-2; D gene uncertain. The V gene's germline CDR1 is LNHNV and CDR2 YYDKDF (reference sequence). The CDR3 contains 12 residues. V gave up 0 bases and J gave up 5 bases, with 4 bases separating them. The CDR3: CATSRERYGYTF. The CDR3 DNA sequence: TGTGCCACCAGCAGAGAGAGATATGGCTACACCTTC. The variable domain in full, with the rest retrieved from reference TRBV15 and TRBJ1-2, is DAMVIQNPRYQVTQFGKPVTLSCSQTLNHNVMYWYQQKSSQAPKLLFHYYDKDFNNEADTPDNFQSRRPNTSFCFLDIRSPGLGDTAMYLCATSRERYGYTFGSGTRLTVV.

The V gene is TRBV7-9, the J gene TRBJ2-7; 7 bases line up with TRBD2. The V and J ends lost 4 bases and 0 bases, in that order; junction bases with no gene match: 3. The CDR3 extends over 14 amino acids. Looked up from germline, CDR1 is SEHNR and CDR2 is FQNEAQ (reference sequence). Here the CDR3 reads CASSYGGSSYEQYF. CDR3 DNA sequence: TGTGCCAGCAGCTATGGCGGGAGCTCCTACGAGCAGTACTTC.

V gene TRBV11-2 combines with J gene TRBJ2-2; TRBD1 aligns across 8 bases. CDR1 SGHAT and CDR2 FQNNGV come from the germline V gene. The V gene end was trimmed by 0 bases and the J gene end by 0 bases; junction bases not matched to a gene: 0. The CDR3 loop spans 16 amino acids. CDR3 nucleotide sequence: TGTGCCAGCAGCTTAGAACAGGGGGCGAACACCGGGGAGCTGTTTTTT. It encodes CASSLEQGANTGELFF.

V is TRBV19 and J is TRBJ1-2; D is perhaps TRBD1 (5 bases). The CDR3 extends over 13 amino acids. CDR1 and CDR2 from the germline V gene are LNHDA and SQIVND (reference sequence). V shed 5 bases and J shed 4 bases, with 11 bases lying between them. As DNA, the CDR3 is TGTGCCAGTAGTGACAGTGGATTCTATGGCTACACCTTC. Its protein is CASSDSGFYGYTF.

Here the CDR3 reads CASRTAGQGPYEQYF. CDR3 in DNA: TGTGCCAGCAGGACTGCGGGACAGGGACCCTACGAGCAGTACTTC. This chain connects TRBV28 to TRBJ2-7; 9 bases are a match to TRBD1. Trimming at V came to 6 bases and at J to 2 bases, leaving 8 bases not matched to a gene. Germline V gene lookup returns CDR1 MDHEN and CDR2 SYDVKM. This CDR3 has 15 amino acids.

The J gene is TRBJ1-1, the V gene TRBV18, with D maybe TRBD1 (6 bases). The CDR3 has 12 residues. Trimming shortened V by 6 bases and J by 5 bases, and 10 bases separated the two germline ends. Germline V gene data show CDR1 as KGHSH and CDR2 as LQKENI. The CDR3 protein is CASSEDRTEAFF. CDR3 nucleotides: TGTGCCAGCTCCGAGGACAGAACTGAAGCTTTCTTT.

This rearrangement joins TRBV6-6 to TRBJ2-7; 9 nucleotides line up with TRBD1. The CDR3 has 14 amino acids. Unmatched junction bases numbered 8, after V lost 7 bases and J lost 4 bases. Germline V gene sequence: CDR1 MNHNY, CDR2 SVGAGI (reference sequence). The CDR3: CASNTQGAIYEQYF. The CDR3 nucleotides read TGTGCCAGCAACACACAGGGGGCGATTTACGAGCAGTACTTC.

The chain uses TRBV5-1 and TRBJ2-1; D is ambiguous. Germline CDR1 SGHRS, CDR2 YFSETQ. V was shortened by 4 bases and J by 4 bases, with 6 bases between the two germline ends. The CDR3 totals 12 residues. DNA for the CDR3: TGCGCCAGCAGCCTGCAATACAATGAGCAGTTCTTC. Translating it yields CASSLQYNEQFF.

J is TRBJ2-7 and V is TRBV7-9; no clear D. The CDR3 consists of 13 residues. Trimming cost V 8 bases and J 2 bases, with 13 bases left between them. The germline CDR1 and CDR2 sequences are SEHNR and FQNEAQ (reference sequence). DNA of the CDR3: TGTGCCAGCTCTCGGATAGGCCCCTACGAGCAGTACTTC. This sequence encodes CASSRIGPYEQYF.